A single sample is the source of the 15 T cell receptor beta chains below, sequenced in a study of breast tumors, draining lymph nodes, adjacent tissues. Via MiXCR, TCRdb re-called the multiplex PCR reads, giving one row per CDR3 protein. This table holds 85,000 to 130,000 distinct CDR3 sequences, less than 40% found once. Samples came from axillary lymph nodes draining the breast cancer. Material: axillary lymph node tissue. Every receptor here comes from a female donor with breast cancer. Some clones in this sample may be carry-over from other donors' samples.

There are many counts of this clonotype. V gene TRBV19 combines with J gene TRBJ2-3; 7 bases agree with TRBD1. Trimming cost V 1 base and J 5 bases; bases outside gene matches: 9. The CDR3 consists of 16 residues. The germline CDR1 and CDR2 sequences are LNHDA and SQIVND (reference sequence). The CDR3 protein is CASSIVDRVRKDTQYF. In nucleotides, the CDR3 is TGTGCCAGTAGTATAGTCGACAGGGTGCGCAAAGATACGCAGTATTTT.

In regard to this clonotype: This could be a read error, since a much larger clone is one nucleotide away. This CDR3 is missing its conserved last phenylalanine or tryptophan, likely due to a read error. This chain joins TRBV14 and TRBJ2-5; no firm D call. The V gene lost 0 bases and the J gene lost 4 bases, with 6 bases spanning the gap. Germline CDR1 is SGHDN and CDR2 is FVKESK. The CDR3 contains 13 residues. The CDR3 DNA follows: TGTGCCAGCAGCCAAGAACTACGAGAGACCCAGTACTCC. As protein: CASSQELRETQYS.

This clonotype is labeled as medium-sized. The V gene is TRBV10-3, the J gene TRBJ1-6; D not resolved. This CDR3 has 15 amino acids. V lost 10 bases and J 3 bases, leaving 16 bases between the germline ends. CDR1 and CDR2 (germline): ENHRY, SYGVKD. The CDR3 DNA sequence: TGTGCCACAATGATAGACCAGATCTATAATTCACCCCTCCACTTT. Residues: CATMIDQIYNSPLHF.

This clonotype was observed at least ten times. The rearrangement links TRBV7-2 to TRBJ2-1; 9 nucleotides line up with TRBD1. The germline V gene has CDR1 SGHTA and CDR2 FQGNSA. J lost 6 bases, V lost 0 bases, and 3 bases had no gene match. This CDR3 has 15 amino acids. CDR3 sequence: CASSLAGQGTNEQFF. The CDR3 coding sequence is TGTGCCAGCAGCTTAGCGGGACAGGGAACCAATGAGCAGTTCTTC. The variable domain in full, completed from reference TRBV7-2 and TRBJ2-1, reads GAGVSQSPSNKVTEKGKDVELRCDPISGHTALYWYRQSLGQGLEFLIYFQGNSAPDKSGLPSDRFSAERTGGSVSTLTIQRTQQEDSAVYLCASSLAGQGTNEQFFGPGTRLTVL.

This clonotype was seen ten or more times. The chain links TRBV11-2 to TRBJ1-2, with 7 nucleotides matching TRBD1. The germline V gene encodes CDR1 SGHAT and CDR2 FQNNGV. V dropped 4 bases and J dropped 4; count of bases not matched to a gene: 6. The CDR3 spans 14 residues. The CDR3 DNA reads TGTGCCAGCAGCTCCAAACAGGGGACCTATGGCTACACCTTC. It codes for CASSSKQGTYGYTF.

The chain has TRBV20-1 and TRBJ1-6; no clear D gene. Trimming removed 4 bases at V and 0 bases at J, with 7 bases between. This CDR3 has 14 residues. Germline lookup yields CDR1 DFQATT and CDR2 SNEGSKA (reference sequence). CDR3 in DNA: TGCAGTGCTACGGGATCCTCCTATAATTCACCCCTCCACTTT. It encodes CSATGSSYNSPLHF.

This clonotype was recorded many times. This sequence joins TRBV20-1 and TRBJ2-7; D remains ambiguous. Trimming left V 0 bases short and J 3 bases short, with 12 bases between. Germline loops: CDR1 DFQATT, CDR2 SNEGSKA (reference sequence). CDR3 length: 14 residues. The CDR3 loop is CSARDLEYLYEQYF. In DNA, the CDR3 is TGCAGTGCTAGAGATCTAGAGTACCTCTACGAGCAGTACTTC.

This clonotype was counted ten times or more. The chain links TRBV27 to TRBJ2-7, with a weak D call TRBD2 (6 bases). CDR1 and CDR2 from the germline V gene are MNHEY and SMNVEV (reference sequence). This CDR3 region has 16 residues. With 0 bases removed from V and 5 bases from J, the gap between germline ends came to 17 bases. CDR3 coding DNA: TGTGCCAGCAGTTTATCTTGGGGGGAGTTGAGGAACGAGCAGTACTTC. Protein sequence: CASSLSWGELRNEQYF.

The rearrangement joins TRBV25-1 to TRBJ2-2, with D possibly TRBD2 on 7 matching bases. Germline assignment: CDR1 MGHDK and CDR2 SYGVNS. This CDR3 has 12 residues. Between the trimmed V and J ends, which lost 6 bases and 17 bases, there was a span of 19 bases. The CDR3 reads CASSRGAGDFFF. Written as DNA, the CDR3 is TGTGCCAGCAGCCGGGGGGCCGGGGATTTTTTTTTT.

CDR3 nucleotides: TGTGCCAGCAGCTCTTCCGGGACTAGCGGGAGCTCCTACGAGCAGTACTTC. Protein sequence: CASSSSGTSGSSYEQYF. The genes are TRBV7-9 and TRBJ2-7, with 14 bases identical to TRBD2. Looked up from germline, CDR1 is SEHNR and CDR2 is FQNEAQ (reference sequence). The CDR3 is 17 amino acids. V gave up 4 bases and J gave up 0 bases; unmatched junction bases: 5.

In its sample, this clonotype was seen many times. The chain is built from TRBV28 and TRBJ2-5; D not resolved. Germline CDR1 reads MDHEN; CDR2 reads SYDVKM. Trimming pared 6 bases from V and 4 bases from J, leaving 12 bases between. CDR3 length: 13 residues. The CDR3 protein is CASSPLLGETQYF. The CDR3 DNA reads as TGTGCCAGCAGCCCCCTGTTGGGAGAGACCCAGTACTTC.

This clonotype was counted at least ten times. This chain connects TRBV20-1 to TRBJ2-7; 13 bases map to TRBD2. V shed 6 bases and J 3 bases; nucleotides not matched to a gene: 2. CDR3 length: 13 residues. Germline CDR1 and CDR2: DFQATT and SNEGSKA (reference sequence). The CDR3 DNA reads as TGCAGTGCCGGGACTAGCGGGGACTACGAGCAGTACTTC. Its translation is CSAGTSGDYEQYF.

This clonotype was seen ten or more times. This rearrangement joins TRBV7-2 to TRBJ2-1; possibly TRBD1 or TRBD2 for D (6 bases each). CDR3 size: 15 residues. Germline V gene lookup returns CDR1 SGHTA and CDR2 FQGNSA. Trimming took 2 bases from V and 7 from J, leaving 15 bases between them. CDR3 sequence reads: CASSLIGGSWNEQFF. In DNA form, the CDR3 reads TGTGCCAGCAGCTTAATAGGGGGGTCTTGGAATGAGCAGTTCTTC.

This clonotype was counted only a few times. V is TRBV7-9 and J is TRBJ1-1; D gene unclear. The germline V gene has CDR1 SEHNR and CDR2 FQNEAQ (reference sequence). Trimming pared 4 bases from V and 1 base from J, leaving 7 bases between. The CDR3 is 13 amino acids. Here the CDR3 reads CASSSTWNTEAFF. CDR3 DNA: TGTGCCAGCAGCTCCACGTGGAACACTGAAGCTTTCTTT.

The sample holds many counts of this clonotype. The gene calls are TRBV20-1 and TRBJ1-2, with D unresolved. Germline V gene sequence: CDR1 DFQATT, CDR2 SNEGSKA (reference sequence). The ends were cut back, 2 bases at V and 7 bases at J, with 14 bases in the middle. The CDR3 has 13 residues. CDR3 residues: CSARSSGHPGYTF. In nucleotides, the CDR3 is TGCAGTGCTAGATCGTCGGGCCACCCTGGCTACACCTTC.